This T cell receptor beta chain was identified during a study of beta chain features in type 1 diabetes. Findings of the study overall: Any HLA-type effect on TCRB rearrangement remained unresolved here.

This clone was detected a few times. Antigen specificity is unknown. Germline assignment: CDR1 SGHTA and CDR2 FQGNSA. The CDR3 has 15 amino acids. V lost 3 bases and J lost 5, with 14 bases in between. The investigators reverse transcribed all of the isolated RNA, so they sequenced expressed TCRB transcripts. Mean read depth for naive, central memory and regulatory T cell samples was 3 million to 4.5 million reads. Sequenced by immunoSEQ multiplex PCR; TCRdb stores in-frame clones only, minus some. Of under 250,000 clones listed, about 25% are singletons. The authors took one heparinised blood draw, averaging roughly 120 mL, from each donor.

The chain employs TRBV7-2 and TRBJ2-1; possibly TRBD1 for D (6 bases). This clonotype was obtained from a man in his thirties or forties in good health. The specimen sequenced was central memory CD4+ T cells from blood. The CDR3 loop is CASSFTGPWDNEQFF. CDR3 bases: TGTGCCAGCAGCTTTACAGGGCCCTGGGACAATGAGCAGTTCTTC.